The present T cell receptor beta chain was sequenced within a study of vaccination and CD4 T cells after COVID-19. Study-level background: Cultures acting as controls obtained a CEFX pool, an HIV-1 Nef pool, or no peptide.

This CDR3 comprises 13 residues. From germline, CDR1 is SEHNR and CDR2 FQNEAQ (reference sequence). Trimming removed 5 bases from V and 4 bases from J, with 11 bases in between. Broader study findings: In convalescent patients, 304 of 307 vaccine-specific clones were mono-reactive for SARS-CoV-2 spike.

CD4+ T cells that had been cultured provided DNA sequenced with the Oncomine TCR Beta short-read assay. MiXCR was run by TCRdb on the PCR reads, yielding one entry per CDR3 protein. The table records roughly 15,000 distinct CDR3 sequences, 52% of them present only once. A note on this clonotype: Its matching antigen is unknown.

Treatment denoted: roughly ten-day PBMC culture with coronavirus spike peptide pools or control peptides (ViraFEST assay). The chain employs TRBV7-9 and TRBJ1-2, with D uncertain. This clonotype was sampled from a human donor who had recovered from COVID-19. Sequencing was performed on CD4+ T cells from blood, cultured in vitro. The DNA for the CDR3 is TGTGCCAGCAGCCCCCCGGCCGTCTATGGCTACACCTTC. Protein product: CASSPPAVYGYTF.